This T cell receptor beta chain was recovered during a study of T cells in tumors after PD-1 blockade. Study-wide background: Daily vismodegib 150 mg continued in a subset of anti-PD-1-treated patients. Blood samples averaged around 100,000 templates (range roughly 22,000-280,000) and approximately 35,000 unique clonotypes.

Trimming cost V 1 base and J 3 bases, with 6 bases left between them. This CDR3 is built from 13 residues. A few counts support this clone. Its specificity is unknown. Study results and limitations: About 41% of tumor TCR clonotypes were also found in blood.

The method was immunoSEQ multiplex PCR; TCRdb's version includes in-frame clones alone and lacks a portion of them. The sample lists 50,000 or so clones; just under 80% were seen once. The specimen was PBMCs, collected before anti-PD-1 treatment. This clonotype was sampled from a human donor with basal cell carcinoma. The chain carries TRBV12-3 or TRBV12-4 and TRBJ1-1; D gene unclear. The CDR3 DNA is TGTGCCAGCAGTTTAGAGATACACACTGAAGCTTTCTTT. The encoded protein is CASSLEIHTEAFF.